This is a list of T cell receptor beta chains from one sample in a study of cytomegalovirus exposure and HLA in healthy donors. TCRdb keeps only in-frame clones here, not all; method: immunoSEQ multiplex PCR. Of tens of thousands of clones in the sample, roughly 91% were seen once. The sample consisted of PBMCs. These receptors were taken from a woman in her twenties or thirties in good health and CMV-seronegative. Both conserved end residues are part of each CDR3. The D gene is left open where the match is weak. Clone size is stated in some rows and not others, as once, few, many or a class when expanded.

V gene	J gene	clone size	D gene	CDR3 protein	CDR3 DNA
TRBV11-3	TRBJ2-7	NA	NA	CASSSSPGHSSEQYF	TGTGCCAGCAGCTCCTCCCCGGGACATAGTTCGGAGCAGTACTTC
TRBV9	TRBJ2-2	NA	NA	CASSVLEYTGELFF	TGTGCCAGCAGCGTTCTAGAATACACCGGGGAGCTGTTTTTT
TRBV7-9	TRBJ2-5	NA	NA	CASSSPGSWTETQYF	TGTGCCAGCAGTTCTCCCGGGAGCTGGACAGAGACCCAGTACTTC
TRBV28	TRBJ2-1	once	TRBD2	CASSLGGGASGPYNEQFF	TGTGCCAGCAGTTTGGGGGGTGGGGCTAGCGGACCCTACAATGAGCAGTTCTTC
TRBV27	TRBJ1-4	NA	NA	CASSLRQRGAANEKLFF	TGTGCCAGCAGTTTACGACAGCGGGGAGCAGCTAATGAAAAACTGTTTTTT
TRBV6-5	TRBJ2-2	once	NA	CASTDRNTGELFF	TGTGCCAGCACGGACAGGAACACCGGGGAGCTGTTTTTT
TRBV28	TRBJ1-4	NA	NA	CASSLGGEKLFF	TGTGCCAGCAGTTTAGGAGGTGAAAAACTGTTTTTT
TRBV11-2	TRBJ2-7	NA	TRBD2	CASSLPVAGGTYEQYF	TGTGCCAGCAGCCTTCCGGTCGCGGGAGGAACCTACGAGCAGTACTTC
TRBV6-5	TRBJ2-1	NA	NA	CASTAVGRKYNEQFF	TGTGCCAGCACGGCTGTGGGGCGGAAATACAATGAGCAGTTCTTC
TRBV27	TRBJ2-7	NA	NA	CASRSGTRSYEQYF	TGTGCCAGCCGTTCCGGGACTCGCAGCTACGAGCAGTACTTC
TRBV6-1	TRBJ1-1	NA	NA	CASSITGNTEAFF	TGTGCCAGCAGTATCACAGGGAACACTGAAGCTTTCTTT
TRBV27	TRBJ2-7	NA	TRBD1	CASRWTGGDEEQYF	TGTGCCAGCAGGTGGACAGGGGGTGATGAGGAGCAGTACTTC
TRBV7-3	TRBJ1-1	NA	TRBD1	CASSVTGSNTEAFF	TGTGCCAGCAGCGTGACAGGGTCGAACACTGAAGCTTTCTTT
TRBV6-1	TRBJ1-3	NA	TRBD1	CASSEVPGQGSGNTIYF	TGTGCCAGCAGTGAAGTACCGGGACAGGGGTCTGGAAACACCATATATTTT
TRBV7-2	TRBJ2-5	NA	NA	CASSGQMQETQYF	TGTGCCAGCAGCGGCCAAATGCAAGAGACCCAGTACTTC
TRBV7-3	TRBJ2-7	NA	NA	CASSLTDSLLEQYF	TGTGCCAGCAGCTTAACGGACAGCCTTTTAGAGCAGTACTTC
TRBV11-3	TRBJ2-2	NA	NA	CASSLAGEPTGELFF	TGTGCCAGCAGCTTAGCGGGTGAACCTACCGGGGAGCTGTTTTTT
TRBV30	TRBJ2-2	NA	TRBD2	CACSPRAAGAGELFF	TGTGCCTGTAGTCCCAGGGCAGCGGGGGCGGGGGAGCTGTTTTTT
TRBV4-1	TRBJ1-2	NA	NA	CASSRPAGHQNYGYTF	TGCGCCAGCAGCCGCCCAGCGGGGCACCAGAACTATGGCTACACCTTC
TRBV18	TRBJ2-3	NA	TRBD1	CASSPTGQEADTQYF	TGTGCCAGCTCACCAACGGGACAGGAGGCAGATACGCAGTATTTT
TRBV10-2	TRBJ1-5	NA	TRBD1	CASMGQGKQPQHF	TGCGCCAGCATGGGACAGGGAAAACAGCCCCAGCATTTT
TRBV4-2	TRBJ2-1	NA	TRBD2	CASSQRLAGGSYNEQFF	TGTGCCAGCAGCCAGAGACTAGCGGGAGGGTCCTACAATGAGCAGTTCTTC
TRBV4-3	TRBJ2-1	NA	TRBD2	CASSQDSVAATSGRGNEQFF	TGCGCCAGCAGCCAAGACAGTGTGGCGGCCACTAGCGGGCGTGGGAATGAGCAGTTCTTC
TRBV7-8	TRBJ2-3	NA	NA	CASSFTTRSTDTQYF	TGTGCCAGCAGCTTCACCACACGAAGCACAGATACGCAGTATTTT
TRBV2	TRBJ1-1	NA	NA	CATQTGRTEAFF	TGTGCCACTCAAACGGGTCGCACTGAAGCTTTCTTT
TRBV30	TRBJ2-7	NA	NA	CAWSSTLGGYEQYF	TGTGCCTGGAGCTCAACCCTCGGGGGCTACGAGCAGTACTTC
TRBV11-3	TRBJ2-5	once	TRBD2	CASSLDGGGETQYF	TGTGCCAGCAGCTTAGATGGGGGAGGGGAGACCCAGTACTTC
TRBV7-9	TRBJ1-3	NA	NA	CASSLVGGPNSGNTIYF	TGTGCCAGCAGCTTAGTGGGGGGGCCCAACTCTGGAAACACCATATATTTT
TRBV11-1	TRBJ2-5	NA	NA	CASGGPRGEQYF	TGTGCCAGCGGCGGGCCCAGGGGGGAGCAGTACTTC
TRBV27	TRBJ2-7	NA	TRBD1	CVSRTGVSYEQYF	TGTGTCAGCAGGACAGGGGTCTCCTACGAGCAGTACTTC
TRBV2	TRBJ2-1	NA	TRBD2	CASSERTSGHGGFF	TGTGCCAGCAGTGAACGGACTAGCGGTCACGGGGGGTTCTTC
TRBV10-3	TRBJ2-3	NA	NA	CAISEEGSTTDTQYF	TGTGCCATCAGTGAAGAGGGAAGCACGACAGATACGCAGTATTTT
TRBV7-9	TRBJ1-4	once	TRBD1	CASSPTDRGLEKLFF	TGTGCCAGCAGCCCAACCGACAGGGGTCTCGAAAAACTGTTTTTT
TRBV11-2	TRBJ2-2	NA	TRBD1	CASSSQGAGNTGELFF	TGTGCCAGCAGCTCTCAGGGGGCCGGGAACACCGGGGAGCTGTTTTTT
TRBV4-3	TRBJ2-3	NA	TRBD2	CASSQGEGRHTQYF	TGCGCCAGCAGCCAGGGGGAGGGTAGGCATACGCAGTATTTT
TRBV9	TRBJ1-2	NA	NA	CASSPPDGNYGYTF	TGTGCCAGCAGCCCTCCCGACGGGAACTATGGCTACACCTTC
TRBV5-1	TRBJ1-4	NA	TRBD1	CASSWGGTGGEKLFF	TGCGCCAGCAGCTGGGGCGGGACAGGGGGTGAAAAACTGTTTTTT
TRBV5-1	TRBJ2-2	NA	TRBD2	CASSLGGRRSGELFF	TGCGCCAGCAGCTTGGGCGGGAGAAGGTCCGGGGAGCTGTTTTTT
TRBV7-2	TRBJ2-7	NA	TRBD2	CASSFGLAGLGYEQYF	TGTGCCAGCAGCTTCGGACTAGCGGGCCTAGGCTACGAGCAGTACTTC
TRBV11-2	TRBJ2-3	NA	TRBD2	CASLTSGTDTQYF	TGTGCCAGCTTGACTAGCGGGACAGATACGCAGTATTTT
TRBV6-5	TRBJ1-2	few	TRBD1	CASSYRGQGSYGYTF	TGTGCCAGCAGTTACCGGGGACAGGGGTCCTATGGCTACACCTTC
TRBV2	TRBJ1-2	NA	TRBD1	CAGRQGVDYGYTF	TGTGCCGGAAGACAGGGTGTCGACTATGGCTACACCTTC
TRBV5-6	TRBJ1-3	NA	TRBD1	CASSTGASGNTIYF	TGTGCCAGCAGTACAGGGGCCTCTGGAAACACCATATATTTT
TRBV10-3	TRBJ1-5	NA	TRBD1	CATNTGANQPQHF	TGTGCCACGAATACAGGGGCCAATCAGCCCCAGCATTTT
TRBV6-6	TRBJ2-2	NA	TRBD1	CATLDRVRGTGELFF	TGTGCCACCCTCGACAGGGTAAGAGGCACCGGGGAGCTGTTTTTT
TRBV4-2	TRBJ2-1	NA	TRBD2	CASSQVETFGGGSEQFF	TGTGCCAGCAGCCAAGTGGAGACCTTCGGGGGGGGGAGTGAGCAGTTCTTC
TRBV30	TRBJ2-3	NA	TRBD2	CAWSVGLAGDSDTQYF	TGTGCCTGGAGTGTAGGTCTAGCGGGGGATTCAGATACGCAGTATTTT
TRBV14	TRBJ2-7	NA	NA	CASSQERGRSSYEQYF	TGTGCCAGCAGCCAAGAGCGGGGACGGAGCTCCTACGAGCAGTACTTC
TRBV21-1	TRBJ2-7	NA	NA	CASSPRAAANFYEQYF	TGTGCCAGCAGCCCCAGGGCAGCAGCCAACTTCTACGAGCAGTACTTC
TRBV28	TRBJ1-5	once	NA	CASSLFPGGAGGQPQHF	TGTGCCAGCAGTTTATTCCCGGGGGGCGCCGGGGGACAGCCCCAGCATTTT
TRBV5-5	TRBJ2-5	NA	NA	CASSLLQNQETQYF	TGTGCCAGCAGCTTGCTCCAGAACCAAGAGACCCAGTACTTC
TRBV18	TRBJ2-7	NA	NA	CASSPTATYEQYF	TGTGCCAGCTCACCGACAGCCACCTACGAGCAGTACTTC
TRBV19	TRBJ2-3	NA	TRBD2	CASSISGSSSSTDTQYF	TGTGCCAGTAGTATTAGCGGGAGTTCCTCTAGCACAGATACGCAGTATTTT
TRBV28	TRBJ2-2	NA	NA	CASRPTGHGGELFF	TGTGCCAGCAGGCCAACAGGGCACGGCGGGGAGCTGTTTTTT
TRBV10-3	TRBJ2-3	NA	TRBD2	CAIKAGGPDTQYF	TGTGCCATCAAGGCGGGAGGGCCCGATACGCAGTATTTT
TRBV7-9	TRBJ2-1	NA	NA	CASSFPRAGTPYNEQFF	TGTGCCAGCAGCTTCCCCCGGGCGGGGACCCCCTACAATGAGCAGTTCTTC
TRBV2	TRBJ1-5	NA	NA	CASSVGGSGQPQHF	TGTGCCAGCAGTGTAGGCGGCTCCGGTCAGCCCCAGCATTTT
TRBV7-9	TRBJ1-5	NA	NA	CASGMWEQPQHF	TGTGCCAGCGGGATGTGGGAGCAGCCCCAGCATTTT
TRBV6-6	TRBJ1-2	NA	TRBD1	CASSQGDYGYTF	TGTGCCAGCAGTCAGGGGGACTATGGCTACACCTTC
TRBV18	TRBJ1-1	once	TRBD1	CASSLGQGDVNTEAFF	TGTGCCAGCTCACTTGGACAGGGAGATGTGAACACTGAAGCTTTCTTT